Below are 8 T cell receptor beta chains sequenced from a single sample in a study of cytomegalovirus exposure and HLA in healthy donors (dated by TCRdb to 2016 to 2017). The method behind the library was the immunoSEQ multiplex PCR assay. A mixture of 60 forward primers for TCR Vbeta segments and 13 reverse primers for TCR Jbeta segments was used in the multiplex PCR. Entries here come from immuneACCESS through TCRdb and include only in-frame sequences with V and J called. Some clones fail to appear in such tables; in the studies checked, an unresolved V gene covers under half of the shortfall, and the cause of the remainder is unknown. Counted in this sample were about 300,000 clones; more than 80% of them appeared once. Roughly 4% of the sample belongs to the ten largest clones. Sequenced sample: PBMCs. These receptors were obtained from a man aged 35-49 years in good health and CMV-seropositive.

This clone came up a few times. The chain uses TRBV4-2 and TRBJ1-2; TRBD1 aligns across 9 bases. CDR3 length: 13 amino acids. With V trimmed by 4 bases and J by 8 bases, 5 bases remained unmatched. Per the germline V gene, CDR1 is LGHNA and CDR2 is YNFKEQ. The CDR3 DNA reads TGTGCCAGCAGCCCGGGACAGGGTGTCGGCTACACCTTC. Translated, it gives CASSPGQGVGYTF.

Here the CDR3 reads CASSLNGGDNQPQHF. The DNA of the CDR3 is TGTGCCAGCAGCTTAAACGGCGGGGACAATCAGCCCCAGCATTTT. This chain links TRBV7-9 with TRBJ1-5; no clear D. V lost 2 bases, J lost 3 bases, and 11 bases lay in between. The CDR3 sequence is 15 residues long. The germline gives CDR1 SEHNR, CDR2 FQNEAQ (reference sequence).

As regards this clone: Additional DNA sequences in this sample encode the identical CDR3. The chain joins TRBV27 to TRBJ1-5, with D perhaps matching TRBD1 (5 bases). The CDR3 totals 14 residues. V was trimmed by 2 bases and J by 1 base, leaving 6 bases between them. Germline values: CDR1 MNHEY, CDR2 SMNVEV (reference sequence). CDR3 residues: CASSLRGSNQPQHF. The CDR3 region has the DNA TGTGCCAGCAGTTTAAGGGGAAGCAATCAGCCCCAGCATTTT.

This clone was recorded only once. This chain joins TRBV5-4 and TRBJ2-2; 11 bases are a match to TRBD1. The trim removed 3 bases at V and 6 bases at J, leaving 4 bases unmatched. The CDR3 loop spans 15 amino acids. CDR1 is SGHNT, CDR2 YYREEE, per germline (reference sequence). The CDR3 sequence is CASSYGQGASGELFF. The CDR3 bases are TGTGCCAGCAGCTATGGACAGGGGGCCTCCGGGGAGCTGTTTTTT. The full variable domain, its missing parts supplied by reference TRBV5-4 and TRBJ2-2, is ETGVTQSPTHLIKTRGQQVTLRCSSQSGHNTVSWYQQALGQGPQFIFQYYREEENGRGNFPPRFSGLQFPNYSSELNVNALELDDSALYLCASSYGQGASGELFFGEGSRLTVL.

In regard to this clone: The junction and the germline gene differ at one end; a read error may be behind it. The DNA of the CDR3 is TGTGCCAGCAACTTAGTGGTTCAGGGGCCCGGGGAGCTGTTTTTT. Residues: CASNLVVQGPGELFF. The chain uses TRBV11-2 and TRBJ2-2, with D possibly matching TRBD1 (6 bases). The CDR3 is made up of 15 amino acids. Germline-derived CDR1 and CDR2 are SGHAT and FQNNGV. The entire variable domain, with the rest obtained from reference TRBV11-2 and TRBJ2-2, is as follows: EAGVAQSPRYKIIEKRQSVAFWCNPISGHATLYWYQQILGQGPKLLIQFQNNGVVDDSQLPKDRFSAERLKGVDSTLKIQPAKLEDSAVYLCASNLVVQGPGELFFGEGSRLTVL.

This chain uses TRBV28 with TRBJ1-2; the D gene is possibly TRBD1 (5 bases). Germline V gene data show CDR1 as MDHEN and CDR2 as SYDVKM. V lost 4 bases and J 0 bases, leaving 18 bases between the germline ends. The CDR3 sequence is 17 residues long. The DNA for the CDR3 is TGTGCCAGCAGTTACCCCACCGGGGCGGGAGCTAACTATGGCTACACCTTC. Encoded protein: CASSYPTGAGANYGYTF.

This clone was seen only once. As DNA, the CDR3 is TGTGCCAGCAGCGCCCGGGACTTCTCCTACAATGAGCAGTTCTTC. Its protein is CASSARDFSYNEQFF. The rearrangement uses TRBV9 and TRBJ2-1; the D gene is possibly TRBD2 (6 bases). The V and J ends lost 3 bases and 0 bases respectively, with 10 bases between them. This CDR3 spans 15 amino acids. Germline V lookup: CDR1 SGDLS, CDR2 YYNGEE.

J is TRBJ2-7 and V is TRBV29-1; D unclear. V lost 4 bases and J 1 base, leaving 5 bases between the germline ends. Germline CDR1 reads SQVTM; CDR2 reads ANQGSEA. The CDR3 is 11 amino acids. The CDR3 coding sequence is TGCAGCGTTGTACAGTCCTACGAGCAGTACTTC. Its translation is CSVVQSYEQYF.